The T cell receptor beta chain under discussion was sequenced for a study of blood T cell repertoires in COVID-19. Overall study context: COVID-19 samples collected from the United States, Italy and Spain covered acute and convalescent phases. The cDNA or gDNA used as material had been derived from T cells, B-cell-depleted T cells, or PBMCs.

Original data processing: Using reference gene primer amplification, nucleated cell counts were estimated. The repertoire was sequenced with immunoSEQ multiplex PCR; TCRdb's copy has only in-frame clones and lacks some. V, J and clone size derive from that table, while D and trimming were established from the DNA sequence. The sample contains some 210,000 clones, approximately 81% of which appear only once. The CDR3 has 15 residues. CDR1 and CDR2 from the germline V gene are MRHNA and SNTAGT. V trimming: 6 bases; J trimming: 5 bases; junction bases outside the gene matches: 10. The TCR comes from a human donor in a cohort sampled during active COVID-19. The specimen sequenced was peripheral blood. The chain is built from TRBV6-4 and TRBJ1-1; 9 nucleotides line up with TRBD1. The CDR3 sequence: CASRRQGVMTTEAFF. The CDR3 DNA reads as TGTGCCAGCAGAAGACAGGGGGTAATGACGACTGAAGCTTTCTTT.